A single sample gave rise to the 18 T cell receptor beta chains below, sequenced in a study of blood T cell repertoires in COVID-19. Data came from immunoSEQ multiplex PCR; TCRdb stores just in-frame clones and leaves some out. The sample holds about 190,000 clones, roughly 80% seen once. The sequencing sample was made of peripheral blood. These receptors were taken from a man between 45 and 60 years old who had recovered from COVID-19.

The chain employs TRBV7-2 and TRBJ2-7; D possibly corresponds to TRBD1 (6 bases). There are 15 residues in the CDR3. V was clipped by 2 bases and J by 6 bases, with 17 bases between them. The germline V gene encodes CDR1 SGHTA and CDR2 FQGNSA. CDR3 residues: CASSLTSGIGGEQYF. CDR3 in DNA: TGTGCCAGCAGCTTAACGTCAGGGATAGGGGGCGAGCAGTACTTC.

This clone has a single count. V usage is TRBV11-2 and J usage is TRBJ2-3; D is perhaps TRBD2 (5 bases). CDR1 SGHAT and CDR2 FQNNGV come from the germline V gene. This CDR3 contains 18 residues. The V end was cut by 3 bases, the J end by 1 base, with 20 bases between. The CDR3 DNA sequence: TGTGCCAGCAGCTTCGAGTGGCGGGTGGGTGTTGGCACAGATACGCAGTATTTT. It yields the protein CASSFEWRVGVGTDTQYF.

The chain is built from TRBV27 and TRBJ1-2; 12 bases are a match to TRBD1. Germline V gene lookup returns CDR1 MNHEY and CDR2 SMNVEV (reference sequence). This CDR3 region has 18 residues. With V trimmed by 5 bases and J by 4 bases, 14 bases remained unmatched. The CDR3 reads CASSLTVPGQGALYGYTF. The CDR3 DNA sequence: TGTGCCAGCAGTCTCACCGTCCCGGGACAGGGGGCCCTCTATGGCTACACCTTC.

This chain links TRBV11-1 with TRBJ2-1, with TRBD2 matching over 7 bases. The germline V gene encodes CDR1 SGHAT and CDR2 FQDESV (reference sequence). The V and J ends lost 2 bases and 6 bases, in that order; junction bases with no gene match: 10. The CDR3 extends over 16 amino acids. CDR3 bases: TGTGCCAGCAGCTTATTGGGGGGGAGAGTTGGCAATGAGCAGTTCTTC. As protein: CASSLLGGRVGNEQFF.

V and J are TRBV28 and TRBJ2-5, with TRBD2 as a possible D gene (6 bases). CDR3 length: 14 amino acids. Trimming removed 1 base at V and 9 bases at J, with 15 bases between. CDR1 and CDR2 (germline): MDHEN, SYDVKM. In DNA, the CDR3 is TGTGCCAGCAGTTTATCCATAGCGGCCACAGCCCAGTACTTC. As protein: CASSLSIAATAQYF.

This rearrangement joins TRBV21-1 to TRBJ1-2; the table's D call of TRBD1 was not tested on the DNA. TRBV21-1 is a documented pseudogene. The CDR3 spans 14 residues. The CDR3 bases are TGTGCCAGCAATGACCGGGACAGGCCTTATGGCTACACCTTC. This codes for CASNDRDRPYGYTF.

The V gene is TRBV23-1, the J gene TRBJ1-6, with a possible D match to TRBD1 (6 bases). TRBV23-1 is recorded as an ORF, its role being uncertain. V lost 5 bases and J 9 bases, leaving 11 bases between the germline ends. The CDR3 consists of 13 residues. The CDR3 DNA reads TGCGCCAGCAGTTTTACAGGGATTTCACCCCTCCACTTT. Translation: CASSFTGISPLHF.

This rearrangement joins TRBV19 to TRBJ2-2; D is possibly TRBD2 (7 bases). This CDR3 has 17 amino acids. Trimming removed 1 base at V and 4 bases at J, with 16 bases between. Germline lookup yields CDR1 LNHDA and CDR2 SQIVND (reference sequence). DNA for the CDR3: TGTGCCAGTAGTATAGCCCGGGGGGCGGCAGGCACCGGGGAGCTGTTTTTT. Encoded protein: CASSIARGAAGTGELFF.

This clone was seen a handful of times. This rearrangement joins TRBV19 to TRBJ1-5; the D is unclear. V lost 5 bases and J lost 3, with 11 bases in between. The CDR3 is made up of 14 amino acids. Looked up from germline, CDR1 is LNHDA and CDR2 is SQIVND (reference sequence). The CDR3 DNA sequence: TGTGCCAGTAGTCTAACGGAGAACAATCAGCCCCAGCATTTT. This translates into CASSLTENNQPQHF.

The rearrangement joins TRBV2 to TRBJ1-6, with TRBD1 as a possible D gene (6 bases). Germline lookup yields CDR1 SNHLY and CDR2 FYNNEI. This CDR3 has 13 residues. Deletions cut 6 bases from V and 10 bases from J, with 13 bases between. The CDR3 nucleotides are TGTGCCAGCAGACTCGAAACAGGGTCACCCCTCCACTTT. Encoded protein: CASRLETGSPLHF.

This clone occurred a few times. The chain is built from TRBV6-2 or TRBV6-3 and TRBJ2-1; the D gene is possibly TRBD2 (6 bases). CDR3 length equals 15 residues. V dropped 6 bases and J dropped 2 bases, with 14 bases sitting between them. Germline CDR1 MNHEY, CDR2 SVGEGT. The CDR3 loop is CASSPWEETYNEQFF. Written as DNA, the CDR3 is TGTGCCAGCAGCCCCTGGGAGGAGACCTACAATGAGCAGTTCTTC.

The rearrangement joins TRBV30 to TRBJ2-7, with 7 bases fitting TRBD1. From germline, CDR1 is GTSNPN and CDR2 SVGIG (reference sequence). The CDR3 is made up of 14 amino acids. The junction had 7 bases not matched to a gene; V was cut back by 3 bases and J by 2 bases. Here the CDR3 reads CAWSPGQVTYEQYF. CDR3 nucleotide sequence: TGTGCCTGGAGCCCCGGACAGGTAACCTACGAGCAGTACTTC.

The rearrangement joins TRBV6-1 to TRBJ2-5; 9 positions match TRBD2. The CDR3 is 16 residues long. Trimming cost V 2 bases and J 3 bases; bases outside gene matches: 7. The germline CDR1 and CDR2 sequences are MNHNS and SASEGT. The CDR3 nucleotides read TGTGCCAGCAGTGAATTCACTAGCGGGTTTAAAGAGACCCAGTACTTC. Its protein is CASSEFTSGFKETQYF.

The chain recombines TRBV10-3 with TRBJ2-7; a weak D match, TRBD1 (5 bases). Between the trimmed V and J ends, which lost 5 bases and 1 base, there was a span of 15 bases. CDR1 ENHRY and CDR2 SYGVKD come from the germline V gene. This CDR3 has 15 amino acids. The CDR3 DNA reads TGTGCCATCAGTCATAAACCGGACACGTCCTACGAGCAGTACTTC. It encodes CAISHKPDTSYEQYF.

The chain is built from TRBV11-2 and TRBJ2-7, with D tentatively TRBD2 (5 bases). Germline lookup yields CDR1 SGHAT and CDR2 FQNNGV. V lost 0 bases and J lost 4, with 13 bases in between. The CDR3 loop spans 15 amino acids. The CDR3 coding sequence is TGTGCCAGCAGCTTAGAAGGAGGCGTAGGGTACGAGCAGTACTTC. It yields the protein CASSLEGGVGYEQYF. Based on the CDR3 plus reference TRBV11-2 and TRBJ2-7, the full variable domain is EAGVAQSPRYKIIEKRQSVAFWCNPISGHATLYWYQQILGQGPKLLIQFQNNGVVDDSQLPKDRFSAERLKGVDSTLKIQPAKLEDSAVYLCASSLEGGVGYEQYFGPGTRLTVT.

This chain connects TRBV19 to TRBJ2-5, with D perhaps TRBD2 (5 bases). Trimming pared 3 bases from V and 5 bases from J, leaving 16 bases between. The CDR3 consists of 15 residues. CDR1 is LNHDA and CDR2 is SQIVND in the germline V gene (reference sequence). The DNA of the CDR3 is TGTGCCAGTAGTATGGGGTGGCTAGCTGCGGAGACCCAGTACTTC. It specifies CASSMGWLAAETQYF.

V usage is TRBV6-1 and J usage is TRBJ2-7; maybe TRBD1 (6 bases). CDR1 and CDR2 (germline): MNHNS, SASEGT. V was pared by 3 bases and J by 1 base, with 16 bases between. This CDR3 has 16 residues. The CDR3 protein is CASSDRQGRYSYEQYF. The CDR3 DNA follows: TGTGCCAGCAGTGATAGGCAGGGGCGTTATTCCTACGAGCAGTACTTC.

The CDR3 DNA reads as TGCGCCAGCAGCTTGGCAGGAGGACTAGCGGGAGTAAGGGAGACAGATACGCAGTATTTT. It is translated as CASSLAGGLAGVRETDTQYF. The rearrangement links TRBV5-1 to TRBJ2-3; 13 nucleotides agree with TRBD2. V lost 0 bases and J lost 3; bases outside the gene matches: 13. Germline-derived CDR1 and CDR2 are SGHRS and YFSETQ. The CDR3 is 20 residues long.